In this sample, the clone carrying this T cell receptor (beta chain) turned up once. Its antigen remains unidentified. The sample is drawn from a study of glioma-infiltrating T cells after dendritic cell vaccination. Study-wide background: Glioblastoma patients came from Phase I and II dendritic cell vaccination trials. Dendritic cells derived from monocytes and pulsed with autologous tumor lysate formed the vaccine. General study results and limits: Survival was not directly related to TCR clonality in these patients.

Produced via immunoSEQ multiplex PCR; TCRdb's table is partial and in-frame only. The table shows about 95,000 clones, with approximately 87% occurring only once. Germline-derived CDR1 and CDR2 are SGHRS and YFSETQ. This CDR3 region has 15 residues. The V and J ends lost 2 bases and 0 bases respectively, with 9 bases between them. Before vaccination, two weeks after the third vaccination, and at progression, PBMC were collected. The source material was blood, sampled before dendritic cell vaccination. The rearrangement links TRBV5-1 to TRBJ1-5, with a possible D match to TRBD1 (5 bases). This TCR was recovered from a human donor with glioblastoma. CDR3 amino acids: CASSLGGDSNQPQHF. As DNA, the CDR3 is TGCGCCAGCAGCTTAGGAGGGGATAGCAATCAGCCCCAGCATTTT.